These T cell receptor beta chains were read from a single sample in a study of shared clonotypes between healthy human individuals. This table comes from immunoSEQ multiplex PCR, and its TCRdb copy is limited to in-frame clones, with some not included. The sample carries 2 million to 2.5 million clones, 85% to 95% recorded once. The material sequenced was naive CD4+ T cells sorted from blood. These receptors were collected from a man aged 18 to 35 in good health. CDR3s include the opening cysteine and the closing phenylalanine or tryptophan. Each record gives: J gene, V gene, D gene, CDR3 protein, CDR3 DNA. The D gene is left open where the match is weak.

J: TRBJ2-3
V: TRBV5-6
D: -
CDR3: CASSLGWDTQYF
DNA: TGTGCCAGCAGCCTTGGCTGGGATACGCAGTATTTT

J: TRBJ2-2
V: TRBV18
D: TRBD2
CDR3: CASSPRLGASGNTGELFF
DNA: TGTGCCAGCTCACCACGCCTCGGGGCTAGCGGGAACACCGGGGAGCTGTTTTTT

J: TRBJ1-3
V: TRBV7-9
D: TRBD1
CDR3: CASSLYLDRKSSGNTIYF
DNA: TGTGCCAGCAGCTTATATTTGGACAGGAAGTCCTCTGGAAACACCATATATTTT

J: TRBJ2-7
V: TRBV6-5
D: -
CDR3: CASSSPRGGSYEQYF
DNA: TGTGCCAGCAGTAGTCCCAGGGGAGGTTCCTACGAGCAGTACTTC

J: TRBJ1-1
V: TRBV27
D: -
CDR3: CASRREGPGAAEAFF
DNA: TGTGCCAGCAGGCGAGAAGGGCCAGGGGCCGCGGAAGCTTTCTTT

J: TRBJ1-1
V: TRBV30
D: -
CDR3: CAWSLQTNTEAFF
DNA: TGTGCCTGGAGTCTGCAAACGAACACTGAAGCTTTCTTT

J: TRBJ2-1
V: TRBV5-1
D: TRBD1
CDR3: CASSLRGLSYNEQFF
DNA: TGCGCCAGCAGCCTTAGGGGGCTCTCCTACAATGAGCAGTTCTTC

J: TRBJ2-1
V: TRBV12-2
D: -
CDR3: CAKRDRRGLAGGLGYNEQFF
DNA: TGTGCAAAACGGGACAGGAGGGGACTAGCGGGAGGACTAGGTTACAATGAGCAGTTCTTC

J: TRBJ1-3
V: TRBV6-1
D: -
CDR3: CASRRETLGGIYF
DNA: TGTGCCAGCAGACGGGAAACTTTAGGAGGCATATATTTT

J: TRBJ2-7
V: TRBV11-3
D: -
CDR3: CASSSGRGGDEQYF
DNA: TGTGCCAGCAGCTCAGGGCGAGGGGGAGACGAGCAGTACTTC

J: TRBJ2-5
V: TRBV7-6
D: TRBD2
CDR3: CASSATSGSLAQYF
DNA: TGTGCCAGCAGCGCCACTAGCGGTTCTCTGGCCCAGTACTTC

J: TRBJ1-3
V: TRBV7-8
D: -
CDR3: CASSLVPGQSLSGNTIYF
DNA: TGTGCCAGCAGCTTAGTGCCCGGACAGTCTCTTTCTGGAAACACCATATATTTT

J: TRBJ1-1
V: TRBV6-5
D: -
CDR3: CASRETVTYGEAFF
DNA: TGTGCCAGCAGAGAAACAGTCACTTACGGTGAAGCTTTCTTT

J: TRBJ2-7
V: TRBV6-6
D: -
CDR3: CASSRVSSEQYF
DNA: TGTGCCAGCAGTAGGGTGTCTAGCGAGCAGTACTTC

J: TRBJ2-3
V: TRBV11-2
D: -
CDR3: CASSLNGRSSTDTQYF
DNA: TGTGCCAGCAGCTTAAACGGACGTTCGAGCACAGATACGCAGTATTTT

J: TRBJ1-1
V: TRBV15
D: TRBD1
CDR3: CATSRDGAGQTF
DNA: TGTGCCACCAGCAGGGACGGGGCGGGACAGACCTTT

J: TRBJ2-5
V: TRBV7-9
D: -
CDR3: CASSSRYRIPSQETQYF
DNA: TGTGCCAGCAGCTCGAGATACAGAATTCCCAGCCAAGAGACCCAGTACTTC

J: TRBJ2-5
V: TRBV10-2
D: TRBD2
CDR3: CATYGASGGAQETQYF
DNA: TGCGCCACTTACGGGGCCAGCGGGGGGGCCCAAGAGACCCAGTACTTC

J: TRBJ1-6
V: TRBV5-4
D: -
CDR3: CASSLAGFNSPLHF
DNA: TGTGCCAGCAGCTTGGCAGGGTTCAATTCACCCCTCCACTTT

J: TRBJ2-5
V: TRBV5-1
D: TRBD2
CDR3: CASSSSVGGYETQYF
DNA: TGCGCCAGCAGCTCATCCGTCGGGGGGTACGAGACCCAGTACTTC

J: TRBJ1-2
V: TRBV5-1
D: -
CDR3: CASSLEDSTRYTF
DNA: TGCGCCAGCAGCTTGGAAGACAGTACGCGCTACACCTTC

J: TRBJ1-1
V: TRBV10-3
D: TRBD1
CDR3: CAISDGTGYFTEAFF
DNA: TGTGCCATCAGTGACGGGACAGGGTACTTCACTGAAGCTTTCTTT

J: TRBJ1-1
V: TRBV5-4
D: -
CDR3: CASSLEGGRETEAFF
DNA: TGTGCCAGCAGCTTGGAGGGGGGGCGGGAGACTGAAGCTTTCTTT

J: TRBJ1-4
V: TRBV27
D: -
CDR3: CASTTTRLGIANEKLFF
DNA: TGTGCCAGCACCACTACCCGCCTGGGGATTGCTAATGAAAAACTGTTTTTT

J: TRBJ2-7
V: TRBV4-3
D: TRBD1
CDR3: CASSQDRQGAFSSYEQYF
DNA: TGCGCCAGCAGCCAAGATCGACAGGGGGCTTTTAGCTCCTACGAGCAGTACTTC

J: TRBJ1-1
V: TRBV2
D: -
CDR3: CASSPLNTEAFF
DNA: TGTGCCAGCAGCCCCCTGAACACTGAAGCTTTCTTT